A single sample gave rise to the 22 T cell receptor beta chains below, sequenced in a study of identical twins (dated by TCRdb to the mid-2010s). The library relied on 5' RACE. The sequencer was an Illumina HiSeq 2000. TCRdb took the public reads, trimmed them with fastp at Q25, ran MiXCR for clone calling and kept in-frame beta chains. Every entry covers one CDR3 protein and lists the most common genes and DNA from its rows. This sample is represented by around 650,000 distinct CDR3 sequences; about 7.1% of them were singletons. 1.6% of the sample is held by the ten biggest clonotypes. This sample also belongs to another study, concerning yellow fever vaccine responses in identical twins.

The sequenced material came from PBMCs. Every receptor here comes from a woman aged 18-29 years in good health.

The rearrangement joins TRBV6-1 to TRBJ2-3; the match to TRBD1 covers 10 bases. The J segment lost 3 bases and the V segment lost 9 bases, leaving 3 bases of the junction unmatched. This CDR3 has 13 residues. The V gene's germline CDR1 is MNHNS and CDR2 SASEGT. CDR3 residues: CASGTGDTDTQYF. The CDR3 nucleotides are TGTGCCAGTGGGACAGGGGATACAGATACGCAGTATTTT.

The chain combines TRBV12-3 or TRBV12-4 with TRBJ1-6; perhaps TRBD1 as D (6 bases). The CDR3 covers 17 residues. V lost 7 bases, J lost 3 bases, and 19 bases lay in between. CDR3 bases: TGTGCCAGCACCCCTCGGGGGGGGGCGGACTATAATTCACCCCTCCACTTT. Translation: CASTPRGGADYNSPLHF.

The sample holds a few counts of this clonotype. The chain couples TRBV29-1 to TRBJ2-3, with unresolved D. The V and J ends lost 5 bases and 14 bases respectively, with 14 bases between them. This CDR3 has 10 residues. CDR1 and CDR2 from the germline V gene are SQVTM and ANQGSEA. The CDR3 loop reads CSVTRGLVYF. The CDR3 DNA follows: TGCAGCGTTACACGAGGTCTAGTGTATTTT.

The chain joins TRBV4-2 to TRBJ2-5; D perhaps matches TRBD2 (6 bases). Trimming removed 0 bases from V and 7 bases from J, with 12 bases in between. Germline V gene lookup returns CDR1 LGHNA and CDR2 YNFKEQ. This CDR3 is 14 amino acids long. CDR3 bases: TGTGCCAGCAGCCAAGATACAGGCGGGATGACCCAGTACTTC. Encoded protein: CASSQDTGGMTQYF.

The chain joins TRBV7-6 to TRBJ2-7, with D unresolved. The CDR3 is 14 residues long. The germline V and J ends were trimmed by 0 bases and 6 bases, with 12 bases remaining between them. Germline V CDR1 and CDR2: SGHVS, FNYEAQ. The CDR3 here is CASSLAGGGSEQYF. CDR3 DNA sequence: TGTGCCAGCAGCTTAGCGGGCGGTGGGTCCGAGCAGTACTTC. Looking up the rest from reference TRBV7-6 and TRBJ2-7 gives the full variable domain: GAGVSQSPRYKVTKRGQDVALRCDPISGHVSLYWYRQALGQGPEFLTYFNYEAQQDKSGLPNDRFSAERPEGSISTLTIQRTEQRDSAMYRCASSLAGGGSEQYFGPGTRLTVT.

The CDR3 spells CASSSLVGEQYV. The CDR3, as DNA: TGTGCCAGCAGCTCCCTTGTCGGCGAGCAGTACGTC. This rearrangement joins TRBV11-2 to TRBJ2-7; D uncertain. The CDR3 has 12 amino acids. V gave up 4 bases and J gave up 6 bases, with 10 bases separating them. Germline CDR1 and CDR2: SGHAT and FQNNGV.

This clonotype was picked up a small number of times. DNA for the CDR3: TGTGCCAGCAGTTCAAGGGCACTAGCGGGGGGAATAGATACGCAGTATTTT. Protein: CASSSRALAGGIDTQYF. The genes are TRBV7-2 and TRBJ2-3, with TRBD2 identical over 12 bases. The CDR3 runs to 17 residues. V lost 6 bases and J lost 5; bases outside the gene matches: 12. Germline-derived CDR1 and CDR2 are SGHTA and FQGNSA.

This clonotype has ten or more counts. The chain carries TRBV5-1 and TRBJ2-7, with 7 bases lining up with TRBD2. CDR1 SGHRS and CDR2 YFSETQ come from the germline V gene. J was trimmed by 0 bases and V by 4 bases; bases with no gene match: 1. The CDR3 spans 13 residues. The DNA for the CDR3 is TGCGCCAGCAGCCGGGACTACTCCTACGAGCAGTACTTC. Translated: CASSRDYSYEQYF.

The chain joins TRBV10-3 to TRBJ2-5; 7 nucleotides match TRBD1. CDR1 and CDR2 (germline): ENHRY, SYGVKD. CDR3 size: 14 residues. V shed 6 bases and J 1 base; nucleotides not matched to a gene: 5. Here the CDR3 DNA reads TGTGCCATCAGCCAGGGACAGCCCCAAGAGACCCAGTACTTC. It specifies CAISQGQPQETQYF.

V gene TRBV7-6 combines with J gene TRBJ1-1, with D possibly TRBD1 on 5 matching bases. The V end was cut by 1 base, the J end by 2 bases, with 11 bases between. This CDR3 is 15 amino acids long. CDR1 and CDR2 (germline): SGHVS, FNYEAQ. CDR3 DNA sequence: TGTGCCAGCAGCTTAGGTAGACAGTTTAACACTGAAGCTTTCTTT. Translation gives CASSLGRQFNTEAFF.

This clonotype was seen a few times. This chain joins TRBV18 and TRBJ2-7, with D perhaps matching TRBD1 or TRBD2 (5 bases each). The germline gives CDR1 KGHSH, CDR2 LQKENI. CDR3 size: 14 residues. Trimming left V 3 bases short and J 6 bases short, with 15 bases between. The CDR3 sequence is CASSPGIVGPEQYV. As DNA, the CDR3 is TGTGCCAGCTCACCCGGGATAGTGGGGCCCGAGCAGTACGTC.

This sequence joins TRBV3-1 and TRBJ1-1, with TRBD1 identical over 7 bases. After removal of 0 bases from V and 5 bases from J, the junction contained 6 bases not matched to a gene. CDR3 size: 15 residues. Germline CDR1 reads LGHDT; CDR2 reads YNNKEL (reference sequence). The CDR3 coding sequence is TGTGCCAGCAGCCAAGATCGACCAGGGGGGACTGAAGCTTTCTTT. Residues: CASSQDRPGGTEAFF.

At least ten counts were recorded for this clonotype. The gene calls are TRBV7-8 and TRBJ2-2; D unclear. Germline V lookup: CDR1 SGHVS, CDR2 FQNEAQ. V lost 3 bases to trimming and J lost 8 bases, with 10 bases between them. The CDR3 is 13 residues long. The CDR3 DNA follows: TGTGCCAGCAGCTTCACGATGGGTGGGGAGCTGTTTTTT. Translation gives CASSFTMGGELFF.

This clonotype has a count of ten or more. The genes are TRBV12-3 or TRBV12-4 and TRBJ1-6; no clear D. Between the trimmed V and J ends, which lost 6 bases and 2 bases, there was a span of 11 bases. The CDR3 has 15 residues. The CDR3 DNA reads TGTGCCAGCAGAACCATGGGCCCCTATAATTCACCCCTCCACTTT. As protein: CASRTMGPYNSPLHF.

This clonotype was seen a few times. The rearrangement joins TRBV2 to TRBJ2-7, with 8 bases lining up with TRBD1. The CDR3 totals 13 residues. Germline trimming cut 8 bases from V and 3 bases from J; bases unmatched to any gene: 6. The V gene's germline CDR1 is SNHLY and CDR2 FYNNEI. The CDR3: CASQPGQVYEQYV. The CDR3 region has the DNA TGTGCCAGCCAACCGGGACAGGTCTACGAGCAGTACGTC.

This clonotype was seen at least ten times. This chain joins TRBV7-2 and TRBJ1-2; 7 bases fit TRBD1. V was pared by 3 bases and J by 1 base, with 8 bases of the junction left unmatched. Germline V CDR1 and CDR2: SGHTA, FQGNSA. CDR3 length: 16 amino acids. CDR3 coding DNA: TGTGCCAGCAGCTTTATTGGACAGGCCAGTAACTATGGCTACACCTTC. This translates into CASSFIGQASNYGYTF.

Many counts were recorded for this clonotype. The chain links TRBV6-1 to TRBJ2-6; D is ambiguous. The CDR3 totals 13 residues. V gave up 6 bases and J gave up 4 bases, with 7 bases separating them. CDR1 is MNHNS and CDR2 is SASEGT in the germline V gene. For the CDR3, the DNA is TGTGCCAGCAGCAAACAAGGGGCCAACGTCCTGACTTTC. It yields the protein CASSKQGANVLTF.

This clonotype was seen more than once but under ten times. The rearrangement links TRBV5-6 to TRBJ1-4; 9 nucleotides agree with TRBD1. The CDR3 contains 15 residues. Trimming removed 0 bases from V and 7 bases from J; junction bases left unmatched: 4. Germline CDR1 SGHDT, CDR2 YYEEEE. The CDR3 bases are TGTGCCAGCAGCTTGGAGGGACAGGGCCGTGAAAAACTGTTTTTT. Protein product: CASSLEGQGREKLFF.

The sample holds a few counts of this clonotype. It may be a read error: a sequence one base away is much more abundant. DNA of the CDR3: TGTGCCAGCAGCCAAGGGGATTCACCCCTCCACTTT. Protein sequence: CASSQGDSPLHF. This chain connects TRBV3-1 to TRBJ1-6, with D unresolved. Per germline, CDR1 LGHDT and CDR2 YNNKEL (reference sequence). V gave up 1 base and J gave up 8 bases, with 3 bases separating them. CDR3 length: 12 residues.

This clonotype turned up a few times. The chain recombines TRBV20-1 with TRBJ1-2, with unresolved D. The CDR3 extends over 12 amino acids. Trimming removed 6 bases from V and 6 bases from J, with 14 bases in between. Germline V gene data show CDR1 as DFQATT and CDR2 as SNEGSKA (reference sequence). The CDR3: CSALGRKDGYTF. CDR3 sequence (DNA): TGCAGTGCCCTCGGACGGAAGGATGGCTACACCTTC.

V is TRBV20-1 and J is TRBJ2-7; D gene uncertain. Trimming stripped 1 base from V and 2 bases from J, with 15 bases between. Germline V gene lookup returns CDR1 DFQATT and CDR2 SNEGSKA (reference sequence). The CDR3 covers 15 residues. CDR3 bases: TGCAGTGCTAGAGTCCTCTGGGAATACACCTACGAGCAGTACTTC. It codes for CSARVLWEYTYEQYF.

This clonotype was observed many times. The DNA for the CDR3 is TGTGCCACCAGCAGAGAAGGGACTAGCGGACTCCCGCGTGGGAATGAGCAGTTCTTC. It translates to CATSREGTSGLPRGNEQFF. The V and J genes are TRBV15 and TRBJ2-1; 11 nucleotides agree with TRBD2. V trimming: 0 bases; J trimming: 7 bases; junction bases outside the gene matches: 14. This CDR3 has 19 residues. Germline V CDR1 and CDR2: LNHNV, YYDKDF (reference sequence).